The sequence of this T cell receptor (beta chain) was determined in a study of beta chain features in type 1 diabetes. The overall study: Sorted cells numbering over 95,000,000 were examined across all samples.

Findings and caveats of the study: The study found moderately but significantly shorter TCRB CDR3s in all four CD4+ subsets of Type 1 diabetes patients.

Isolated RNA was reverse transcribed in full, so expressed TCRB transcripts were sequenced. Read counts averaged around 3.9 million for samples of naive, central memory and regulatory T cells. Some clones are missing from TCRdb's copy, which holds only in-frame ones; the method was immunoSEQ multiplex PCR. The table includes fewer than 900,000 clones, under 20% detected once. CD4+ naive, central memory, regulatory and stem cell-like memory subsets were isolated by sorting on CD45RO/CCR7/CD25/CD127/CD95/CD27. A word on this clone: The target antigen is unknown.

The CDR3 loop spans 15 amino acids. The V end lost 5 bases, the J end lost 0 bases, and 13 bases lay between the germline ends. Germline V gene data show CDR1 as LNHDA and CDR2 as SQIVND (reference sequence). The sequence derives from a woman aged 18 to 35 in good health. The sample taken for sequencing was naive CD4+ T cells from blood. The genes are TRBV19 and TRBJ1-1; maybe TRBD1 (6 bases). DNA for the CDR3: TGTGCCAGTAGTGGATGGACAGTTATGAACACTGAAGCTTTCTTT. This translates into CASSGWTVMNTEAFF.